The 26 T cell receptor beta chains reported below all come from one sample, sequenced in a study of metastatic and nonmetastatic thyroid tumors. MiXCR reprocessed the PCR reads for TCRdb. The sample gives about 43,000 clones, about 3.3% of which show up once; approximately 9.8% is in the top ten. Thyroid surgery was preceded by no treatment in any patient. The specimen was blood. All receptors derive from a female donor with papillary thyroid cancer or a benign thyroid nodule (not recorded which). Some clones in this sample may be carry-over from other donors' samples.

This clone was counted many times. The chain carries TRBV25-1 and TRBJ2-3; D gene ambiguous. Germline V lookup: CDR1 MGHDK, CDR2 SYGVNS. Trimming stripped 5 bases from V and 0 bases from J, with 6 bases between. The CDR3 contains 13 residues. CDR3 region: CASSTVSTDTQYF. The CDR3 DNA is TGTGCCAGCAGTACAGTTAGCACAGATACGCAGTATTTT.

Notes on this clone: Germline and junction disagree at one end, which may indicate a read error. Here the CDR3 reads CASTQGDRGVGTDKQYF. CDR3 nucleotide sequence: TGTGCCAGCACCCAGGGGGACAGGGGTGTTGGGACAGATAAGCAGTATTTT. V gene TRBV28 combines with J gene TRBJ2-3, with TRBD1 matching 10 bases. Looked up from germline, CDR1 is MDHEN and CDR2 is SYDVKM. This CDR3 contains 17 residues.

There are many counts of this clone. The rearrangement uses TRBV9 and TRBJ2-7, with D hard to call. With 2 bases removed from V and 1 base from J, the gap between germline ends came to 13 bases. Germline CDR1 SGDLS, CDR2 YYNGEE. The CDR3 spans 15 residues. This chain's CDR3 is CASSVGFSSSYEQYF. The CDR3 DNA sequence: TGTGCCAGCAGCGTCGGGTTCAGTTCTTCCTACGAGCAGTACTTC.

This clone was recorded at least ten times. V is TRBV28 and J is TRBJ1-5, with D unresolved. The CDR3 is 14 residues long. Trimming left V 1 base short and J 6 bases short, with 10 bases between. Germline V gene data show CDR1 as MDHEN and CDR2 as SYDVKM. CDR3 nucleotides: TGTGCCAGCAGTTTATCATCGAGTTCTCAGCCCCAGCATTTT. This encodes CASSLSSSSQPQHF.

In its sample, this clone was seen many times. The rearrangement links TRBV19 to TRBJ2-2; 8 bases fit TRBD2. Germline values: CDR1 LNHDA, CDR2 SQIVND (reference sequence). J gave up 6 bases and V 3 bases, and 9 bases lay outside the gene matches. The CDR3 is 16 amino acids. The CDR3 DNA follows: TGTGCCAGTAGTATCGGAACGGGACTAGTGCCCGGGGAGCTGTTTTTT. Translation: CASSIGTGLVPGELFF. Filled out from reference TRBV19 and TRBJ2-2, the complete variable domain reads DGGITQSPKYLFRKEGQNVTLSCEQNLNHDAMYWYRQDPGQGLRLIYYSQIVNDFQKGDIAEGYSVSREKKESFPLTVTSAQKNPTAFYLCASSIGTGLVPGELFFGEGSRLTVL.

This clone was recorded at least ten times. The V call is TRBV6-5, the J call TRBJ2-1, with D possibly being TRBD2 (6 bases). V lost 1 base, J lost 6 bases, and 13 bases lay in between. This CDR3 has 15 residues. Germline V lookup: CDR1 MNHEY, CDR2 SVGAGI. CDR3 protein: CASSYYPGRGNEQFF. The CDR3 DNA sequence: TGTGCCAGCAGTTACTACCCCGGGAGAGGCAATGAGCAGTTCTTC.

This clone was observed many times. The chain recombines TRBV5-1 with TRBJ1-1; a weak D match, TRBD1 (5 bases). The V end lost 3 bases, the J end lost 2 bases, and 11 bases lay between the germline ends. Germline V gene lookup returns CDR1 SGHRS and CDR2 YFSETQ. The CDR3 has 14 residues. This CDR3 reads CASSSGQGNTEAFF. The CDR3 coding sequence is TGCGCCAGCAGCTCGGGTCAGGGTAACACTGAAGCTTTCTTT.

Worth noting for this clone: It is unclear where the CDR3 begins or ends on the DNA, so no DNA is shown, and the CDR3 is as TCRdb lists it. This chain links TRBV7-9 with TRBJ2-7; the table's TRBD1 call for D was not verified on the DNA. Including both end residues, the CDR3 is 21 amino acids long. The V gene's germline CDR1 is SEHNR and CDR2 FQNEAQ (reference sequence). This chain's CDR3 is CASSFYICSAPWRVAGNEQYF.

The genes are TRBV20-1 and TRBJ1-5, with TRBD1 matching 8 bases. The CDR3 contains 14 residues. Germline CDR1 and CDR2: DFQATT and SNEGSKA (reference sequence). After removal of 4 bases from V and 5 bases from J, the junction contained 7 bases not matched to a gene. CDR3 amino acids: CSATPGQDYQPQHF. The CDR3, as DNA: TGCAGTGCTACCCCGGGACAGGATTATCAGCCCCAGCATTTT.

This clone is medium-sized (0.01 to 0.1%) by share. The gene calls are TRBV19 and TRBJ1-5; D uncertain. CDR1 LNHDA and CDR2 SQIVND come from the germline V gene (reference sequence). The CDR3 covers 16 residues. Trimming stripped 7 bases from V and 0 bases from J, with 16 bases between. CDR3 bases: TGTGCCAGTACCCGAAGGCCGGGAGATAGCAATCAGCCCCAGCATTTT. It translates to CASTRRPGDSNQPQHF.

This chain joins TRBV7-2 and TRBJ2-7, with 12 positions matching TRBD2. The length of the CDR3 is 14 residues. Trimming cost V 5 bases and J 4 bases; bases outside gene matches: 3. Germline CDR1 SGHTA, CDR2 FQGNSA. The CDR3 here is CASSRTSGIYEQYF. The DNA of the CDR3 is TGTGCCAGCAGCCGGACTAGCGGGATATACGAGCAGTACTTC.

In this sample, this clone turned up many times. The CDR3, as DNA: TGTGCCAGCTCACCAGTCGCACGAGAGACCCAGTACTTC. Translating it yields CASSPVARETQYF. This rearrangement joins TRBV18 to TRBJ2-5; D ambiguous. V lost 2 bases and J 4 bases, leaving 8 bases between the germline ends. Germline V gives CDR1 KGHSH, CDR2 LQKENI. This CDR3 comprises 13 residues. Full variable domain (missing parts from reference TRBV18 and TRBJ2-5): NAGVMQNPRHLVRRRGQEARLRCSPMKGHSHVYWYRQLPEEGLKFMVYLQKENIIDESGMPKERFSAEFPKEGPSILRIQQVVRGDSAAYFCASSPVARETQYFGPGTRLLVL.

At least ten counts were recorded for this clone. This chain uses TRBV19 with TRBJ2-1; 11 bases are a match to TRBD2. Trimming at V came to 5 bases and at J to 7 bases, leaving 10 bases not matched to a gene. Germline V lookup: CDR1 LNHDA, CDR2 SQIVND (reference sequence). The CDR3 covers 16 residues. The CDR3 sequence is CASSAPLAGGGNEQFF. CDR3 in DNA: TGTGCCAGTAGTGCCCCGCTAGCGGGAGGAGGGAATGAGCAGTTCTTC.

Ten or more counts support this clone. V usage is TRBV6-2 or TRBV6-3 and J usage is TRBJ2-6; possible D gene TRBD1, 7 bases. Deletions cut 6 bases from V and 4 bases from J, with 10 bases between. CDR1 MNHEY and CDR2 SVGEGT come from the germline V gene. The CDR3 length is 14 residues. Here the CDR3 reads CASSPGGGANVLTF. In nucleotides, the CDR3 is TGTGCCAGCAGCCCAGGGGGGGGGGCCAACGTCCTGACTTTC.

This clone appeared many times. The rearrangement uses TRBV19 and TRBJ2-5; tentative D call: TRBD2 (6 bases). Looked up from germline, CDR1 is LNHDA and CDR2 is SQIVND (reference sequence). The CDR3 spans 15 residues. V lost 5 bases, J lost 2 bases, and 15 bases lay in between. In DNA form, the CDR3 reads TGTGCCAGTAGTCCCCGTACTAGCCCTCAAGAGACCCAGTACTTC. As protein: CASSPRTSPQETQYF.

This clone counts as medium-sized. An end of the junction differs from the germline gene, which may be a read error. This chain links TRBV19 with TRBJ1-4; 8 bases line up with TRBD1. There are 14 residues in the CDR3. Germline-derived CDR1 and CDR2 are LNHDA and SQIVND (reference sequence). The CDR3 loop is CASRHQGAKEKLFF. CDR3 bases: TGTGCCAGCCGGCACCAGGGGGCTAAGGAAAAACTGTTTTTT.

This clone showed up many times. This chain links TRBV6-6 with TRBJ1-1; D might be TRBD1 (6 bases). The germline gives CDR1 MNHNY, CDR2 SVGAGI (reference sequence). V lost 0 bases and J 3 bases, leaving 8 bases between the germline ends. This CDR3 has 14 amino acids. CDR3 sequence reads: CASSYSRGDTEAFF. CDR3 bases: TGTGCCAGCAGTTACTCGAGGGGGGACACTGAAGCTTTCTTT.

A note on this clone: Sequence at one end of the junction differs from germline and may be a read error. The chain joins TRBV6-5 to TRBJ2-2; maybe TRBD2 (5 bases). CDR1 and CDR2 (germline): MNHEY, SVGAGI. The CDR3 spans 17 residues. As DNA, the CDR3 is TGTGCCAGCAGTTACGGCCTCGACTATATGAACACCGGGGAGCCGTTTTTT. It yields the protein CASSYGLDYMNTGEPFF.

This clone has a count of ten or more. The chain combines TRBV11-2 with TRBJ2-7; perhaps TRBD2 as D (5 bases). This CDR3 has 13 residues. Looked up from germline, CDR1 is SGHAT and CDR2 is FQNNGV. The V end lost 5 bases, the J end lost 4 bases, and 12 bases lay between the germline ends. CDR3 nucleotides: TGTGCCAGCAGCACCTTGGGGAGTTACGAGCAGTACTTC. Protein product: CASSTLGSYEQYF.

The chain uses TRBV20-1 and TRBJ2-7; D remains ambiguous. The V gene lost 3 bases and the J gene lost 1 base, with 13 bases spanning the gap. The CDR3 runs 14 residues. Germline V gives CDR1 DFQATT, CDR2 SNEGSKA (reference sequence). The CDR3 is CSASRVPGSYEQYF. For the CDR3, the DNA is TGCAGTGCTAGTCGGGTCCCAGGATCCTACGAGCAGTACTTC.

With respect to this clone: A read error may be the cause here, since a much bigger clone is one base away. This chain connects TRBV5-4 to TRBJ1-3; 9 positions agree with TRBD1. V was clipped by 4 bases and J by 0 bases; unmatched bases: 11. The CDR3 sequence is 18 residues long. Germline CDR1 and CDR2: SGHNT and YYREEE (reference sequence). CDR3 DNA: TGTGCCAGCAGCCCCCGGACAGGGGTGGTCAGCTCTGGAAACACCATATATTTT. Amino acid sequence: CASSPRTGVVSSGNTIYF.

The chain recombines TRBV20-1 with TRBJ2-3; TRBD2 agrees at 10 bases. The germline V gene has CDR1 DFQATT and CDR2 SNEGSKA (reference sequence). The V segment lost 4 bases and the J segment 5 bases; nucleotides outside the gene matches: 9. CDR3 length equals 15 residues. This CDR3 reads CSATGLARVVDTQYF. The CDR3 region has the DNA TGCAGTGCTACGGGACTAGCGAGAGTCGTAGATACGCAGTATTTT.

The table lists this clone with many counts. CDR3 coding DNA: TGCAGTGCTAGAGTCCCCTTCGGACAGGGGGAAGGGAAACTCTACGAGCAGTACTTC. It yields the protein CSARVPFGQGEGKLYEQYF. This chain connects TRBV20-1 to TRBJ2-7; 10 bases map to TRBD1. CDR3 length: 19 amino acids. V dropped 1 base and J dropped 3; count of bases not matched to a gene: 18. Per germline, CDR1 DFQATT and CDR2 SNEGSKA (reference sequence).

This clone appeared a few times. The chain employs TRBV27 and TRBJ2-1, with D unresolved. The CDR3 runs to 16 residues. In germline, CDR1 is MNHEY, CDR2 SMNVEV (reference sequence). With 4 bases removed from V and 6 bases from J, the gap between germline ends came to 19 bases. CDR3 nucleotides: TGTGCCAGCAGTTCCCTGGGTAGCAGCCAATCCAATGAGCAGTTCTTC. Its translation is CASSSLGSSQSNEQFF.

In its sample, this clone was seen a few times. This chain uses TRBV6-1 with TRBJ1-2, with D tentatively TRBD1 (5 bases). The CDR3 consists of 14 residues. Germline loops: CDR1 MNHNS, CDR2 SASEGT. The germline V and J ends were trimmed by 8 bases and 8 bases, with 21 bases remaining between them. The CDR3 nucleotides read TGTGCCAGCCTGCGGAGGGACGGAAGTCCGGGCTACACCTTC. This codes for CASLRRDGSPGYTF.

The chain employs TRBV28 and TRBJ2-3; D is unclear. CDR3 length equals 11 residues. The V and J ends lost 3 bases and 6 bases respectively, with 4 bases between them. CDR1 and CDR2 (germline): MDHEN, SYDVKM. DNA of the CDR3: TGTGCCAGCAGTTTTGTGGATACGCAGTATTTT. Encoded protein: CASSFVDTQYF.